These T cell receptor beta chains were read from a single sample in a study of shared clonotypes between healthy human individuals. Clones were read by immunoSEQ multiplex PCR, and TCRdb kept only the in-frame ones, dropping some. The repertoire has around 1,900,000 clones, roughly 93% of them found once; the top ten carry 1.5% to 2%. Material: naive CD8+ T cells from PBMCs. All receptors come from a man aged 18 to 30 in good health. Some clones in this sample may be carry-over from other donors' samples. The CDR3 runs from the conserved cysteine through the conserved F or W.

cdr3_aa: CASRWGSYSYNEQFF
v_call: TRBV27
cdr3_length: 15
j_call: TRBJ2-1

cdr3_aa: CASSLRGGEGEAFF
v_call: TRBV27
cdr3_length: 14
j_call: TRBJ1-1

cdr3_aa: CASSLGQLANTGELFF
v_call: TRBV4-2
cdr3_length: 16
j_call: TRBJ2-2

cdr3_aa: CASSQVWGTGELFF
v_call: TRBV4-3
cdr3_length: 14
j_call: TRBJ2-2

cdr3_aa: CASSLVGQGTEAFF
v_call: TRBV5-1
cdr3_length: 14
j_call: TRBJ1-1

cdr3_aa: CASSLAGGAVGETQYF
v_call: TRBV9
cdr3_length: 16
j_call: TRBJ2-5

cdr3_aa: CASSEAGGFEKTQYF
v_call: TRBV6-1
cdr3_length: 15
j_call: TRBJ2-5

cdr3_aa: CASSQRERMNTEAFF
v_call: TRBV4-1
cdr3_length: 15
j_call: TRBJ1-1

cdr3_aa: CASSGVEWSYGTDTQYF
v_call: TRBV7-9
cdr3_length: 17
j_call: TRBJ2-3

cdr3_aa: CASGLGGGELFF
v_call: TRBV27
cdr3_length: 12
j_call: TRBJ2-2

cdr3_aa: CASSLDSGGPYNEQFF
v_call: TRBV5-6
cdr3_length: 16
j_call: TRBJ2-1

cdr3_aa: CASSQDRVAGEGELFF
v_call: TRBV4-1
cdr3_length: 16
j_call: TRBJ2-2

cdr3_aa: CASSYQSGTSYEQYF
v_call: TRBV9
cdr3_length: 15
j_call: TRBJ2-7

cdr3_aa: CASSPLGGAFHTEAFF
v_call: TRBV7-7
cdr3_length: 16
j_call: TRBJ1-1

cdr3_aa: CASREVTVGTEAFF
v_call: TRBV2
cdr3_length: 14
j_call: TRBJ1-1

cdr3_aa: CASSPPGTENEQYF
v_call: TRBV28
cdr3_length: 14
j_call: TRBJ2-7

cdr3_aa: CASSIGLARSYEQYF
v_call: TRBV27
cdr3_length: 15
j_call: TRBJ2-7

cdr3_aa: CASSPRLADTQYF
v_call: TRBV27
cdr3_length: 13
j_call: TRBJ2-3

cdr3_aa: CASSLGLGEQFF
v_call: TRBV7-6
cdr3_length: 12
j_call: TRBJ2-1

cdr3_aa: CASSLAWAEFPTDTQYF
v_call: TRBV7-8
cdr3_length: 17
j_call: TRBJ2-3

cdr3_aa: CASSFLASGDTDTQYF
v_call: TRBV28
cdr3_length: 16
j_call: TRBJ2-3

cdr3_aa: CASSKRYGYTF
v_call: TRBV19
cdr3_length: 11
j_call: TRBJ1-2

cdr3_aa: CASSPPGVAVGGELFF
v_call: TRBV7-8
cdr3_length: 16
j_call: TRBJ2-2

cdr3_aa: CASSSWTSPGPSGANVLTF
v_call: TRBV5-6
cdr3_length: 19
j_call: TRBJ2-6

cdr3_aa: CASSPPSYEQYF
v_call: TRBV4-1
cdr3_length: 12
j_call: TRBJ2-7

cdr3_aa: CASSPAHRTALNTEAFF
v_call: TRBV5-6
cdr3_length: 17
j_call: TRBJ1-1

cdr3_aa: CATSRASSGDNEQFF
v_call: TRBV15
cdr3_length: 15
j_call: TRBJ2-1

cdr3_aa: CSVYYNEQFF
v_call: TRBV29-1
cdr3_length: 10
j_call: TRBJ2-1

cdr3_aa: CASSHVSGGFYEQYF
v_call: TRBV14
cdr3_length: 15
j_call: TRBJ2-7

cdr3_aa: CASSLEWGATGYTF
v_call: TRBV11-2
cdr3_length: 14
j_call: TRBJ1-2

cdr3_aa: CASSSAGDPTEAFF
v_call: TRBV7-9
cdr3_length: 14
j_call: TRBJ1-1

cdr3_aa: CASRNKGVGDAAKNIQYF
v_call: TRBV11-2
cdr3_length: 18
j_call: TRBJ2-4

cdr3_aa: CAISETGRNQPQHF
v_call: TRBV10-3
cdr3_length: 14
j_call: TRBJ1-5

cdr3_aa: CASSQDRGVTNYGYTF
v_call: TRBV4-1
cdr3_length: 16
j_call: TRBJ1-2

cdr3_aa: CATPSGSSYNEQFF
v_call: TRBV27
cdr3_length: 14
j_call: TRBJ2-1

cdr3_aa: CASRDDLKGETQYF
v_call: TRBV2
cdr3_length: 14
j_call: TRBJ2-5

cdr3_aa: CASSTFRGESTDTQYF
v_call: TRBV7-2
cdr3_length: 16
j_call: TRBJ2-3

cdr3_aa: CASSQTSGTYEQYF
v_call: TRBV5-4
cdr3_length: 14
j_call: TRBJ2-7

cdr3_aa: CASSVNPQGPTGELFF
v_call: TRBV28
cdr3_length: 16
j_call: TRBJ2-2

cdr3_aa: CASSLGRAGRTEAFF
v_call: TRBV11-2
cdr3_length: 15
j_call: TRBJ1-1

cdr3_aa: CASSTGQGSIYGYTF
v_call: TRBV11-2
cdr3_length: 15
j_call: TRBJ1-2

cdr3_aa: CASRGRDYGYTF
v_call: TRBV19
cdr3_length: 12
j_call: TRBJ1-2

cdr3_aa: CASSMGGALMNTEAFF
v_call: TRBV19
cdr3_length: 16
j_call: TRBJ1-1

cdr3_aa: CASSQDRAGWDEQFF
v_call: TRBV4-3
cdr3_length: 15
j_call: TRBJ2-1

cdr3_aa: CASSLPGTQLNTQYF
v_call: TRBV5-4
cdr3_length: 15
j_call: TRBJ2-3

cdr3_aa: CASSKGREGSYNEQFF
v_call: TRBV21-1
cdr3_length: 16
j_call: TRBJ2-1

cdr3_aa: CASSQISVVGRSYNSPLHF
v_call: TRBV4-3
cdr3_length: 19
j_call: TRBJ1-6

cdr3_aa: CASSLTGTSGPEQYF
v_call: TRBV27
cdr3_length: 15
j_call: TRBJ2-7

cdr3_aa: CASTLRTGNYGYTF
v_call: TRBV6-5
cdr3_length: 14
j_call: TRBJ1-2

cdr3_aa: CASARDRVSYEQYF
v_call: TRBV18
cdr3_length: 14
j_call: TRBJ2-7

cdr3_aa: CASSELGWGLPTYEQYF
v_call: TRBV6-1
cdr3_length: 17
j_call: TRBJ2-7

cdr3_aa: CASSEGGGSTDTQYF
v_call: TRBV2
cdr3_length: 15
j_call: TRBJ2-3

cdr3_aa: CASSYRGVNNEKLFF
v_call: TRBV6-5
cdr3_length: 15
j_call: TRBJ1-4

cdr3_aa: CASSLLGNNEKLFF
v_call: TRBV28
cdr3_length: 14
j_call: TRBJ1-4

cdr3_aa: CASKTSGESTDTQYF
v_call: TRBV10-2
cdr3_length: 15
j_call: TRBJ2-3